The clone carrying this TCR beta chain appeared a few times. RNA transcripts served as the template for amplifying TCR beta CDR3 regions. RT-PCR in the first round (using the HTBI primer set) targeted the TCR CDR3. MiXCR was run by TCRdb on the multiplex PCR reads, yielding one entry per CDR3 protein. The table includes about 640,000 distinct CDR3 sequences, less than 25% detected once. The data derive from a study of T cells in Graves' hyperthyroidism and ophthalmopathy. V shed 1 base, J shed 8 bases, and the junction held 9 bases outside the gene matches. Germline CDR1 and CDR2: LGHDT and YNNKEL (reference sequence). The CDR3 is 15 amino acids.

This TCR derives from a young man with Graves' ophthalmopathy. The chain recombines TRBV3-1 with TRBJ2-7, with 9 bases identical to TRBD1. The sample consisted of blood. The CDR3 loop reads CASSQGGTGSLKQYF. The CDR3 bases are TGTGCCAGCAGCCAAGGGGGGACAGGGTCCCTCAAGCAGTACTTC.